The next 4 T cell receptor beta chains were all read from a single sample in a study of blood T cell repertoires in COVID-19. Here immunoSEQ multiplex PCR was the method, and the copy in TCRdb shows in-frame clones only, minus some. The table has roughly 180,000 clones, around 80% seen once. Sequenced input: peripheral blood. These receptors were taken from a human donor in a cohort sampled during active COVID-19.

The CDR3 spells CASSQGQDYGYTF. The DNA of the CDR3 is TGTGCCAGCTCACAGGGACAGGACTATGGCTACACCTTC. The chain is built from TRBV18 and TRBJ1-2, with 8 bases identical to TRBD1. The CDR3 runs to 13 residues. Germline-derived CDR1 and CDR2 are KGHSH and LQKENI. V dropped 4 bases and J dropped 3; count of bases not matched to a gene: 1.

The table lists this clone with a few counts. The chain combines TRBV7-9 with TRBJ1-2, with D perhaps TRBD1 (6 bases). The CDR3 runs to 13 residues. Trimming shortened V by 5 bases and J by 8 bases, and 15 bases separated the two germline ends. Germline V gene lookup returns CDR1 SEHNR and CDR2 FQNEAQ (reference sequence). The DNA for the CDR3 is TGTGCCAGCAGCCCCCCGGGGGGCGGAGGCTACACCTTC. Amino acid sequence: CASSPPGGGGYTF. The whole variable domain, filled in from reference TRBV7-9 and TRBJ1-2, reads DTGVSQNPRHKITKRGQNVTFRCDPISEHNRLYWYRQTLGQGPEFLTYFQNEAQLEKSRLLSDRFSAERPKGSFSTLEIQRTEQGDSAMYLCASSPPGGGGYTFGSGTRLTVV.

The chain is built from TRBV11-3 and TRBJ2-1; D uncertain. The CDR3 contains 12 residues. The ends were cut back, 0 bases at V and 9 bases at J, with 6 bases in the middle. Germline loops: CDR1 SGHNT, CDR2 YENEEA. CDR3 loop: CASSLETGEQFF. In DNA form, the CDR3 reads TGTGCCAGCAGCTTAGAAACCGGTGAGCAGTTCTTC.

This clone occurred a few times. The chain employs TRBV9 and TRBJ1-2; D ambiguous. Trimming removed 4 bases at V and 4 bases at J, with 17 bases between. CDR3 length: 15 amino acids. Germline CDR1 SGDLS, CDR2 YYNGEE. This CDR3 reads CASSFSQEDGYGYTF. DNA of the CDR3: TGTGCCAGCAGCTTTAGTCAGGAGGACGGCTATGGCTACACCTTC.